These 22 T cell receptor beta chains were sequenced from one sample in a study of PD-1 blockade in classical Hodgkin lymphoma. All patients experienced relapse after autologous stem cell transplantation, and brentuximab vedotin exposure was variable. Clones were read by immunoSEQ multiplex PCR, and TCRdb kept only the in-frame ones, dropping some. This table has 120,000 to 150,000 clones, just under 80% appearing once. The sequencing here drew on peripheral blood mononuclear cells (PBMCs), taken before the second cycle of nivolumab. The receptors derive from a human donor with classical Hodgkin lymphoma.

This chain connects TRBV7-9 to TRBJ2-1; no definite D call. Germline V CDR1 and CDR2: SEHNR, FQNEAQ (reference sequence). Trimming took 3 bases from V and 10 from J, leaving 7 bases between them. The CDR3 is made up of 11 amino acids. The CDR3 nucleotides are TGTGCCAGCAGCTTGTCCCGGGAGCAGTTCTTC. Protein product: CASSLSREQFF.

This clone was seen a handful of times. The genes are TRBV7-3 and TRBJ2-2, with TRBD2 matching 10 bases. The CDR3 extends over 16 amino acids. Germline V gene data show CDR1 as SGHTA and CDR2 as FQGTGA. V lost 1 base to trimming and J lost 6 bases; unmatched junction nucleotides: 5. This chain's CDR3 is CASSLIGLAGAGELFF. The CDR3 DNA reads TGTGCCAGCAGCTTAATAGGGCTAGCGGGAGCCGGGGAGCTGTTTTTT.

The chain carries TRBV5-4 and TRBJ2-7, with 13 bases lining up with TRBD2. Losses at the gene ends were 4 bases for V and 4 bases for J; bases not matched to a gene: 5. Germline V gene lookup returns CDR1 SGHNT and CDR2 YYREEE (reference sequence). The CDR3 spans 15 residues. CDR3 in DNA: TGTGCCAGCAGCCCGGGACTAGCGGGACGGTACGAGCAGTACTTC. As protein: CASSPGLAGRYEQYF.

The gene calls are TRBV7-9 and TRBJ2-4; no definite D call. In germline, CDR1 is SEHNR, CDR2 FQNEAQ (reference sequence). The CDR3 has 15 residues. Between the trimmed V and J ends, which lost 0 bases and 4 bases, there was a span of 10 bases. CDR3 sequence reads: CASSLALDPKNIQYF. The CDR3 nucleotides are TGTGCCAGCAGCTTAGCTCTGGATCCAAAAAACATTCAGTACTTC.

The V call is TRBV7-9, the J call TRBJ1-2; the match to TRBD1 covers 10 bases. CDR3 size: 15 residues. J lost 7 bases, V lost 0 bases, and 5 bases had no gene match. Germline V lookup: CDR1 SEHNR, CDR2 FQNEAQ (reference sequence). The CDR3 nucleotides are TGTGCCAGCAGCTTAGCGGACAGGGGGACTTCTGGCTACACCTTC. Protein product: CASSLADRGTSGYTF.

The gene calls are TRBV19 and TRBJ2-3, with 9 positions matching TRBD2. CDR3 length equals 16 residues. Germline lookup yields CDR1 LNHDA and CDR2 SQIVND (reference sequence). The junction had 11 bases not matched to a gene; V was cut back by 6 bases and J by 4 bases. CDR3 loop: CASSPRGTSLPDTQYF. The CDR3 DNA follows: TGTGCCAGTAGCCCCCGGGGGACTAGCCTCCCAGATACGCAGTATTTT. The full variable domain, its missing parts supplied by reference TRBV19 and TRBJ2-3, is DGGITQSPKYLFRKEGQNVTLSCEQNLNHDAMYWYRQDPGQGLRLIYYSQIVNDFQKGDIAEGYSVSREKKESFPLTVTSAQKNPTAFYLCASSPRGTSLPDTQYFGPGTRLTVL.

The chain uses TRBV6-1 and TRBJ1-5; TRBD1 aligns across 7 bases. CDR3 length: 14 amino acids. Germline CDR1 reads MNHNS; CDR2 reads SASEGT. V was pared by 6 bases and J by 5 bases, with 7 bases of the junction left unmatched. Here the CDR3 DNA reads TGTGCCAGCAGCGTAGACAGGGTTTATCAGCCCCAGCATTTT. This codes for CASSVDRVYQPQHF.

V and J are TRBV7-6 and TRBJ2-3; the D is unclear. The CDR3 runs to 13 residues. CDR1 is SGHVS, CDR2 FNYEAQ, per germline. V was cut by 1 base and J by 2 bases, with 4 bases left in between. CDR3 loop: CASSLGYTDTQYF. CDR3 DNA sequence: TGTGCCAGCAGCTTAGGATACACAGATACGCAGTATTTT.

The gene calls are TRBV4-1 and TRBJ2-7, with D unresolved. CDR3 length: 15 amino acids. Germline V gene lookup returns CDR1 MGHRA and CDR2 YSYEKL. Trimming took off 1 base at V and 4 bases at J, with 14 bases between the two ends. The CDR3 is CASSQVVEQPYEQYF. Written as DNA, the CDR3 is TGCGCCAGCAGCCAAGTCGTGGAGCAGCCTTACGAGCAGTACTTC.

This clone was seen a few times. This rearrangement joins TRBV30 to TRBJ2-5; 7 bases map to TRBD2. The CDR3 runs 12 residues. Germline V gene lookup returns CDR1 GTSNPN and CDR2 SVGIG (reference sequence). The V gene end was trimmed by 4 bases and the J gene end by 2 bases; junction bases not matched to a gene: 1. This CDR3 is CAWTAGQETQYF. CDR3 nucleotides: TGTGCCTGGACAGCGGGGCAAGAGACCCAGTACTTC.

The chain is built from TRBV11-3 and TRBJ2-2; TRBD1 matches 7 bases. The V gene's germline CDR1 is SGHNT and CDR2 YENEEA. With 5 bases clipped from V and 7 bases from J, the junction kept 10 bases outside the gene matches. The CDR3 contains 15 residues. The CDR3 DNA is TGTGCCAGCAGCACTAGGGTAGGGGGCAGCGGGGAGCTGTTTTTT. Protein product: CASSTRVGGSGELFF.

The CDR3 nucleotides are TGCAGCGTTGTGAGGCCCCGGGACTATGCCTACGAGCAGTACTTC. Translation gives CSVVRPRDYAYEQYF. The chain employs TRBV29-1 and TRBJ2-7; 7 bases are a match to TRBD2. The junction had 11 bases not matched to a gene; V was cut back by 4 bases and J by 2 bases. This CDR3 is built from 15 residues. Germline V CDR1 and CDR2: SQVTM, ANQGSEA.

The CDR3 DNA reads as TGTGCCAGCAGCCAAGCCCAGGCGGGGACAGGGGCACGGGGTGGCTACACCTTC. It encodes CASSQAQAGTGARGGYTF. V is TRBV4-2 and J is TRBJ1-2; 10 bases are a match to TRBD1. Germline values: CDR1 LGHNA, CDR2 YNFKEQ. V lost 1 base, J lost 7 bases, and 15 bases stayed unmatched. The CDR3 loop spans 18 amino acids.

This chain uses TRBV4-1 with TRBJ2-7, with D possibly matching TRBD1 (5 bases). V was trimmed by 4 bases and J by 3 bases, leaving 19 bases between them. Germline-derived CDR1 and CDR2 are MGHRA and YSYEKL. The CDR3 spans 16 residues. The CDR3 protein is CASSLYDSFAFYEQYF. Written as DNA, the CDR3 is TGCGCCAGCAGCCTCTACGACAGCTTTGCTTTCTACGAGCAGTACTTC.

This clone was picked up many times. The J gene is TRBJ2-2, the V gene TRBV6-6; 7 nucleotides agree with TRBD2. Losses at the gene ends were 0 bases for V and 5 bases for J; bases not matched to a gene: 0. The CDR3 is 14 residues long. Germline loops: CDR1 MNHNY, CDR2 SVGAGI (reference sequence). CDR3 coding DNA: TGTGCCAGCAGTTACTCCGGGGGGACCGGGGAGCTGTTTTTT. It translates to CASSYSGGTGELFF.

This sequence joins TRBV7-6 and TRBJ2-1, with 10 positions matching TRBD2. The V gene's germline CDR1 is SGHVS and CDR2 FNYEAQ. The CDR3 sequence is 18 residues long. V trimming: 2 bases; J trimming: 3 bases; junction bases outside the gene matches: 10. The CDR3 is CASSLSSGRALGYNEQFF. CDR3 nucleotide sequence: TGTGCCAGCAGCTTATCCAGCGGGAGGGCCCTCGGCTACAATGAGCAGTTCTTC.

Judged by abundance, this clone is medium-sized (0.01 to 0.1%). The genes are TRBV7-2 and TRBJ2-1, with a possible D match to TRBD2 (7 bases). Trimming removed 3 bases at V and 3 bases at J, with 12 bases between. CDR3 length: 15 amino acids. CDR1 and CDR2 from the germline V gene are SGHTA and FQGNSA. Written as DNA, the CDR3 is TGTGCCAGCAGCTTCGGACTAGGGGGCTACAATGAGCAGTTCTTC. Translation: CASSFGLGGYNEQFF. The variable domain in full, completed from reference TRBV7-2 and TRBJ2-1, reads GAGVSQSPSNKVTEKGKDVELRCDPISGHTALYWYRQSLGQGLEFLIYFQGNSAPDKSGLPSDRFSAERTGGSVSTLTIQRTQQEDSAVYLCASSFGLGGYNEQFFGPGTRLTVL.

This clone was recorded once. CDR3 coding DNA: TGTGCCAGCCTAGATGGGGGGCCGAACACCGGGGAGCTGTTTTTT. The encoded protein is CASLDGGPNTGELFF. This chain joins TRBV7-2 and TRBJ2-2, with D possibly called TRBD1 or TRBD2 (6 bases each). Germline V gene data show CDR1 as SGHTA and CDR2 as FQGNSA. Trimming cost V 8 bases and J 0 bases, with 13 bases left between them. The CDR3 runs to 15 residues.

The rearrangement joins TRBV4-1 to TRBJ1-5; D gene ambiguous. V lost 1 base and J lost 4, with 11 bases in between. The germline V gene has CDR1 MGHRA and CDR2 YSYEKL. The CDR3 covers 15 residues. The CDR3 spells CASSQVVEVNQPQHF. DNA for the CDR3: TGCGCCAGCAGCCAAGTGGTTGAGGTAAATCAGCCCCAGCATTTT.

In regard to this clone: One end of the junction fails to match germline, which may point to a read error. The rearrangement links TRBV27 to TRBJ2-5; TRBD2 aligns across 8 bases. This CDR3 contains 12 residues. In germline, CDR1 is MNHEY, CDR2 SMNVEV (reference sequence). CDR3 loop: CASSFGVSGADF. The CDR3 DNA sequence: TGTGCCAGCAGTTTTGGCGTTAGCGGGGCCGACTTC.

The chain links TRBV2 to TRBJ2-5; D is unclear. This CDR3 has 11 residues. Trimming cost V 3 bases and J 9 bases, with 8 bases left between them. CDR1 SNHLY and CDR2 FYNNEI come from the germline V gene. The CDR3 loop is CASSEAFSQYF. The CDR3 DNA sequence: TGTGCCAGCAGTGAGGCGTTCTCCCAGTACTTC.

This clone was picked up one time. This CDR3 is CASSLLAGGTGELFF. The CDR3 DNA is TGTGCCAGCAGCTTGTTGGCGGGGGGCACCGGGGAGCTGTTTTTT. The V and J genes are TRBV5-6 and TRBJ2-2; TRBD2 aligns across 8 bases. From germline, CDR1 is SGHDT and CDR2 YYEEEE. This CDR3 comprises 15 residues. V gave up 1 base and J gave up 4 bases; unmatched junction bases: 3.